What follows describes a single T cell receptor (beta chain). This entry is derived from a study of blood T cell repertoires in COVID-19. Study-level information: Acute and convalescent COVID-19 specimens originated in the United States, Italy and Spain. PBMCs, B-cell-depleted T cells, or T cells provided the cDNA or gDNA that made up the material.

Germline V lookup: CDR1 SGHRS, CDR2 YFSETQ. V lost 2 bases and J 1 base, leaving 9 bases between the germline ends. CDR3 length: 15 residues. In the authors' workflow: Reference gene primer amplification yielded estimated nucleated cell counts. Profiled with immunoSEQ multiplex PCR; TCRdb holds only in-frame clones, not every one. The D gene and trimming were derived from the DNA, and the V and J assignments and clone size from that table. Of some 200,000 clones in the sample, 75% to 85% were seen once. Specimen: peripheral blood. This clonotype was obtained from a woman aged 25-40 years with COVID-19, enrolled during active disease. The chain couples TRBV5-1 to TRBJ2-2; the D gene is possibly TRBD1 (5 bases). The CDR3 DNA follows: TGCGCCAGCAGCTTTAGCAGGGTGAACACCGGGGAGCTGTTTTTT. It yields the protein CASSFSRVNTGELFF.